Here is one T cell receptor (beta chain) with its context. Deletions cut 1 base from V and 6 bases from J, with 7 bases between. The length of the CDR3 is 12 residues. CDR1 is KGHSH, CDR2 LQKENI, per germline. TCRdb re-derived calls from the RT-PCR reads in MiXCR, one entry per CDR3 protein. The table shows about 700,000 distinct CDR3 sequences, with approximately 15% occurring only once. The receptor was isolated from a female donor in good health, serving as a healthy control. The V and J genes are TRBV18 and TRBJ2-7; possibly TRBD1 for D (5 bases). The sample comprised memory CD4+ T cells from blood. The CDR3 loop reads CASSPQGVEQYF. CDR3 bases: TGTGCCAGCTCACCACAAGGGGTCGAGCAGTACTTC.